This T cell receptor (beta chain) stems from a study of control samples from healthy donors and cancer patients. Produced via immunoSEQ multiplex PCR; TCRdb's table is partial and in-frame only. The repertoire holds fewer than 90,000 clones, roughly 94% seen once, with around 6.5% in the top ten. The CDR3 length is 11 residues. V lost 4 bases and J 9 bases, leaving 7 bases between the germline ends. The V call is TRBV12-3 or TRBV12-4, the J call TRBJ2-1; D gene unclear. Sequenced: blood. This TCR was sampled from a woman aged 40 to 55 in good health. The CDR3 DNA is TGTGCCAGCAGTTCAGACCCTGAGCAGTTCTTC. As protein: CASSSDPEQFF.